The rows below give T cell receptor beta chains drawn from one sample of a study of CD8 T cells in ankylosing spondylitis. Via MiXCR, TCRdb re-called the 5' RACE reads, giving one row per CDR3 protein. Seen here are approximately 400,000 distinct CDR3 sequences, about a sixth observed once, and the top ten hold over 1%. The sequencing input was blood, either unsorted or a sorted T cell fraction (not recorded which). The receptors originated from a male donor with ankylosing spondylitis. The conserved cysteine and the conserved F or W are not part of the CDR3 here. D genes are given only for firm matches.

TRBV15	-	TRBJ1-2	ATSRDRPDGYGYT
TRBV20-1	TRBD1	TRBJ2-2	SARGPRRDRGRDTGELF
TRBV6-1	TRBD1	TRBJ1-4	ASRGQGWEEKLF
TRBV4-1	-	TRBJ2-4	ASSQDAAAGLAKNIQY
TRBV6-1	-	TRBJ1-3	ASTPKRGSGNTIY
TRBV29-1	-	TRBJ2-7	SVQPTTGRYEQY
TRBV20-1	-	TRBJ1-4	SASSGTTNEKLF
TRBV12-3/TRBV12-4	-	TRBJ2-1	ASSQYNEQF
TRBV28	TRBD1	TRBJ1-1	ASKQGQQYTEAF
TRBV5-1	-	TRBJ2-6	ASSLPGTSGANVLT
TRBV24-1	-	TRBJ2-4	ATSDTTAGAKNIQY
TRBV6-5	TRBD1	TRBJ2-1	ASSYSGTGGHEQF
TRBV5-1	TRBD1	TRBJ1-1	ASSTGQTMNTEAF
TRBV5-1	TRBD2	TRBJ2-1	ASSLSGRDDNEQF
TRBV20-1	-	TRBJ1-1	SAHRDNTEAF
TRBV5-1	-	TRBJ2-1	ASSPRQPSTNNEQF
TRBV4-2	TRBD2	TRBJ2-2	ASSREGLPTGELF
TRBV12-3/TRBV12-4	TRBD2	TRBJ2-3	ASSGGWGTDTQY
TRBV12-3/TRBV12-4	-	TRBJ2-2	ASRSIGNTGELF
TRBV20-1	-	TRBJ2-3	SAAYNTDTDTQY
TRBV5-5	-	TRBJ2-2	ASSPGRGGELF
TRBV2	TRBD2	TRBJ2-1	ASSEGLAGGNEQF
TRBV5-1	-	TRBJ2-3	ASSLVGGADTQY
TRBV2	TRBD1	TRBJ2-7	ASSPTPTGGGYEQY
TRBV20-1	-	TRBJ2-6	SAKPRISGANVLT
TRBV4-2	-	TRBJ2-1	ASSQLRGNNEQF
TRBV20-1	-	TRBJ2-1	SASSVDEQF
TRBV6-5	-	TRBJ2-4	ASSSAGRAKNIQY
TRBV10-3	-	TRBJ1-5	AISESNQPQH
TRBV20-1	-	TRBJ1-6	SATGGNSPLH
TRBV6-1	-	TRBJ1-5	ASRLSRGQPQH
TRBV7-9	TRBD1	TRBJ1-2	ASSFSTGGDGYT
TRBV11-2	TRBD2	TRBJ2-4	ASSLDIPSGRGKNIQY
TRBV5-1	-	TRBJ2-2	ASTPTGGNTGELF
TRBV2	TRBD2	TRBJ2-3	ASSLRAIAGGSTDTQY
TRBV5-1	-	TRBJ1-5	ASSLVAVSYGQPQH
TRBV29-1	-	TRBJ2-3	SVDWQSTDTQY
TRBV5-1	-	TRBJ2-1	ASSSSSVEQF
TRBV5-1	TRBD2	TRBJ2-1	ASSWSVSGGIWNEQF
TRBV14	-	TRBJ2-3	ASSPLVKTGLSTRTDTQY
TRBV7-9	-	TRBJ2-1	ASSLESLYNEQF
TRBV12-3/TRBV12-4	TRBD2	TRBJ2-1	ASSPSGRNYNEQF
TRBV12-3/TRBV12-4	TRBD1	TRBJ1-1	ASSFRGTEEAF
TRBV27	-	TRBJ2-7	ASRPFRGYEQY
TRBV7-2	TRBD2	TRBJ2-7	ASSLASSSGSSGYEQY
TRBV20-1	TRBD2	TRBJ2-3	SANMGVAGGPIDTQY
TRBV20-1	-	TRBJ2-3	SADPGPTQY
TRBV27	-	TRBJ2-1	ASSLLDSGIFVSGNEQF
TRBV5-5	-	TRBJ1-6	ASSPLGDSPLH
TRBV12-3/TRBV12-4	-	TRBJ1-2	ASSTGTNYGYT
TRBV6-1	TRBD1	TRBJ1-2	ASTPMEGAGGYT
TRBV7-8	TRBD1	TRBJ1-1	ASSYQQGAPTKAF
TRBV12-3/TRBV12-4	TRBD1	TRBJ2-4	ASSTIQGGSSIQY
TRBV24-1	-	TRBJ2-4	ATSEQGRNIQY